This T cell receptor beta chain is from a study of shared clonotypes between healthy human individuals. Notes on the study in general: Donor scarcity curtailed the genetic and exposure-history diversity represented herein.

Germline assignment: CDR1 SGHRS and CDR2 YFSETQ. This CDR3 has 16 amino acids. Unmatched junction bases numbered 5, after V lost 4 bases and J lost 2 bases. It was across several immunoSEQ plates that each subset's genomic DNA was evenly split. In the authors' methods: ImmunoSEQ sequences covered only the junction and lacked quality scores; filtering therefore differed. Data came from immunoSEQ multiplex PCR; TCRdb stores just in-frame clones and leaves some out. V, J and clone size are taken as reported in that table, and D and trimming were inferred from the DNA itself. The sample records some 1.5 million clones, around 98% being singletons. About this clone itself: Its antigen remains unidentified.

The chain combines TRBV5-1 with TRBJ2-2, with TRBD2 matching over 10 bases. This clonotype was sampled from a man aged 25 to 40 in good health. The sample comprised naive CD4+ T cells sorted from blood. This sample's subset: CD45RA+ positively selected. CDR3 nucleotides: TGCGCCAGCAGCAAGCTAGCGGGAGCTAACACCGGGGAGCTGTTTTTT. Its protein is CASSKLAGANTGELFF.